The 24 T cell receptor beta chains in this list originate from one sample, sequenced in a study of blood T cell repertoires in COVID-19. Data came from immunoSEQ multiplex PCR; TCRdb stores just in-frame clones and leaves some out. Among more than 55,000 clones listed, roughly 70% were seen once. Sequences were obtained from peripheral blood. Receptor source: a woman in her 70s with acute or convalescent COVID-19.

The chain recombines TRBV2 with TRBJ2-6; the D gene is possibly TRBD1 (7 bases). CDR1 is SNHLY and CDR2 is FYNNEI in the germline V gene. This CDR3 region has 17 residues. With 7 bases removed from V and 0 bases from J, the gap between germline ends came to 16 bases. The CDR3 sequence is CASKPRQGGSGANVLTF. As DNA, the CDR3 is TGTGCCAGCAAGCCGAGACAGGGAGGCTCTGGGGCCAACGTCCTGACTTTC.

This clone was seen once. The chain uses TRBV5-4 and TRBJ1-2, with 7 positions matching TRBD1. Germline CDR1 reads SGHNT; CDR2 reads YYREEE (reference sequence). The CDR3 covers 14 residues. Losses at the gene ends were 4 bases for V and 1 base for J; bases not matched to a gene: 4. The CDR3 reads CASSLNRGNYGYTF. CDR3 in DNA: TGTGCCAGCAGCCTAAACAGGGGTAACTATGGCTACACCTTC.

The chain joins TRBV5-1 to TRBJ1-1, with D possibly being TRBD1 (5 bases). The CDR3 is 13 amino acids. V was cut by 3 bases and J by 3 bases, with 9 bases left in between. The germline V gene has CDR1 SGHRS and CDR2 YFSETQ. In DNA form, the CDR3 reads TGCGCCAGCAGCTCCCGGGGGGACACTGAAGCTTTCTTT. Its translation is CASSSRGDTEAFF.

The V gene is TRBV7-3, the J gene TRBJ1-2; 8 bases match TRBD1. Losses at the gene ends were 5 bases for V and 7 bases for J; bases not matched to a gene: 9. CDR1 and CDR2 (germline): SGHTA, FQGTGA. The CDR3 runs 14 residues. The CDR3 sequence is CASSPQGGIGGYTF. CDR3 bases: TGTGCCAGCAGCCCACAGGGGGGGATTGGTGGCTACACCTTC.

The genes are TRBV5-4 and TRBJ2-3; 7 bases are a match to TRBD1. Germline CDR1 reads SGHNT; CDR2 reads YYREEE (reference sequence). The V gene end was trimmed by 0 bases and the J gene end by 4 bases; junction bases not matched to a gene: 5. The CDR3 spans 15 residues. CDR3 region: CASSLDVQGADTQYF. CDR3 bases: TGTGCCAGCAGCTTGGATGTGCAGGGGGCAGATACGCAGTATTTT.

The genes are TRBV29-1 and TRBJ2-5; D possibly corresponds to TRBD1 (6 bases). CDR3 size: 12 residues. In germline, CDR1 is SQVTM, CDR2 ANQGSEA. The ends were cut back, 1 base at V and 6 bases at J, with 9 bases in the middle. The DNA of the CDR3 is TGCAGCGTTGAAGCGGGACACCAGACCCAGTACTTC. It yields the protein CSVEAGHQTQYF. Based on the CDR3 plus reference TRBV29-1 and TRBJ2-5, the full variable domain is SAVISQKPSRDICQRGTSLTIQCQVDSQVTMMFWYRQQPGQSLTLIATANQGSEATYESGFVIDKFPISRPNLTFSTLTVSNMSPEDSSIYLCSVEAGHQTQYFGPGTRLLVL.

The chain recombines TRBV6-5 with TRBJ2-7; 11 bases are a match to TRBD2. The V gene's germline CDR1 is MNHEY and CDR2 SVGAGI. V lost 7 bases and J lost 0; bases outside the gene matches: 5. CDR3 length: 15 residues. The CDR3 is CASKVAGGSSYEQYF. CDR3 sequence (DNA): TGTGCCAGCAAAGTAGCGGGGGGGTCCTCCTACGAGCAGTACTTC.

This sequence joins TRBV6-5 and TRBJ1-1; D possibly corresponds to TRBD1 (6 bases). The CDR3 extends over 13 amino acids. Between the trimmed V and J ends, which lost 9 bases and 0 bases, there was a span of 11 bases. In germline, CDR1 is MNHEY, CDR2 SVGAGI. Here the CDR3 reads CASTTGMNTEAFF. The CDR3 DNA sequence: TGTGCCAGTACCACAGGGATGAACACTGAAGCTTTCTTT.

The genes are TRBV24-1 and TRBJ2-1; no clear D gene. The CDR3 is made up of 14 amino acids. Trimming left V 1 base short and J 6 bases short, with 9 bases between. CDR1 is KGHDR, CDR2 SFDVKD, per germline. In nucleotides, the CDR3 is TGTGCCACCAGTGATTTATTCAGGCCCAATGAGCAGTTCTTC. Its protein product is CATSDLFRPNEQFF.

This chain joins TRBV5-8 and TRBJ2-2; D is perhaps TRBD1 (6 bases). V was trimmed by 0 bases and J by 0 bases, leaving 6 bases between them. From germline, CDR1 is SGHTS and CDR2 YDEGEE. This CDR3 is built from 15 residues. CDR3: CASSLGTANTGELFF. The CDR3 DNA reads as TGTGCCAGCAGCTTGGGGACAGCGAACACCGGGGAGCTGTTTTTT.

The V call is TRBV6-5, the J call TRBJ2-7, with 9 bases aligning to TRBD1. With V trimmed by 7 bases and J by 7 bases, 14 bases remained unmatched. The CDR3 is made up of 15 amino acids. The V gene's germline CDR1 is MNHEY and CDR2 SVGAGI. The DNA for the CDR3 is TGTGCCAGCACCCCAGGGGGGACAGGGATTCGGGAGCAGTACTTC. Its protein product is CASTPGGTGIREQYF.

Only a few counts were recorded for this clone. V gene TRBV7-7 combines with J gene TRBJ2-2; D unclear. The germline CDR1 and CDR2 sequences are SSHAT and FNYEAQ (reference sequence). There are 13 residues in the CDR3. Trimming removed 2 bases at V and 3 bases at J, with 4 bases between. The CDR3 loop is CASSLTDTGELFF. The CDR3 nucleotides are TGTGCCAGCAGCTTAACAGACACCGGGGAGCTGTTTTTT.

This clone was seen a few times. The chain is built from TRBV6-2 or TRBV6-3 and TRBJ1-3; D is undetermined. This CDR3 is built from 16 residues. The germline gives CDR1 MNHEY, CDR2 SVGEGT. V was clipped by 6 bases and J by 0 bases, with 15 bases between them. DNA for the CDR3: TGTGCCAGCAGCCCTGCGACGGGGAGCTCTGGAAACACCATATATTTT. It is translated as CASSPATGSSGNTIYF.

The CDR3 DNA is TGTGCCAGCAGCCAAGATAGGGGCGGACAGAGCACAGATACGCAGTATTTT. Amino acids: CASSQDRGGQSTDTQYF. The V gene is TRBV14, the J gene TRBJ2-3, with a tentative D call TRBD1 (6 bases). The CDR3 length is 17 residues. Germline CDR1 is SGHDN and CDR2 is FVKESK. The V and J ends lost 0 bases and 0 bases respectively, with 13 bases between them.

The chain employs TRBV7-9 and TRBJ2-1; D possibly corresponds to TRBD2 (5 bases). The CDR3 consists of 13 residues. Trimming shortened V by 5 bases and J by 2 bases, and 7 bases separated the two germline ends. CDR1 and CDR2 (germline): SEHNR, FQNEAQ (reference sequence). This CDR3 reads CASSIGAYNEQFF. CDR3 coding DNA: TGTGCCAGCAGCATCGGGGCCTACAATGAGCAGTTCTTC.

The chain joins TRBV9 to TRBJ2-1, with a weak D call TRBD2 (6 bases). There are 14 residues in the CDR3. Trimming took 0 bases from V and 5 from J, leaving 9 bases between them. Germline V CDR1 and CDR2: SGDLS, YYNGEE. CDR3 loop: CASSVVRGNNEQFF. In nucleotides, the CDR3 is TGTGCCAGCAGCGTAGTTCGGGGGAACAATGAGCAGTTCTTC.

This chain connects TRBV5-6 to TRBJ1-1; 9 bases are shared with TRBD1. CDR3 length: 14 amino acids. Trimming took 9 bases from V and 10 from J; bases not matched to a gene: 16. Germline V gene data show CDR1 as SGHDT and CDR2 as YYEEEE. In DNA, the CDR3 is TGTGCCACCAAAACCTTGACAGGGGGAGCTCGAGCTTTCTTT. Protein sequence: CATKTLTGGARAFF.

Remarks on this clone: This specimen includes other DNA sequences encoding the same CDR3. V usage is TRBV5-1 and J usage is TRBJ1-1; tentative D call: TRBD1 (6 bases). CDR1 and CDR2 (germline): SGHRS, YFSETQ. Trimming shortened V by 2 bases and J by 0 bases, and 8 bases separated the two germline ends. The CDR3 loop spans 14 amino acids. The CDR3 nucleotides read TGCGCCAGCAGCTTACAGGGCATGAACACTGAAGCTTTCTTT. Protein product: CASSLQGMNTEAFF.

V gene TRBV7-3 combines with J gene TRBJ1-6; weak D call: TRBD1 (5 bases). The V and J ends lost 5 bases and 6 bases respectively, with 14 bases between them. The germline CDR1 and CDR2 sequences are SGHTA and FQGTGA. The CDR3 is 15 residues long. As DNA, the CDR3 is TGTGCCAGCAGCCTCCAGGGAAATGGTAATTCACCCCTCCACTTT. This gives the protein CASSLQGNGNSPLHF. Together with reference TRBV7-3 and TRBJ1-6, the CDR3 gives the full variable domain: GAGVSQTPSNKVTEKGKYVELRCDPISGHTALYWYRQSLGQGPEFLIYFQGTGAADDSGLPNDRFFAVRPEGSVSTLKIQRTERGDSAVYLCASSLQGNGNSPLHFGNGTRLTVT.

The chain recombines TRBV5-5 with TRBJ1-4, with D unresolved. Germline CDR1 SGHKS, CDR2 YYEKEE (reference sequence). The CDR3 has 14 residues. V lost 4 bases and J 7 bases, leaving 14 bases between the germline ends. The chain's CDR3 is CASSGGSLAEKLFF. The CDR3 region has the DNA TGTGCCAGCAGCGGAGGGAGCCTGGCTGAAAAACTGTTTTTT.

As to this clone: The CDR3 does not end in the conserved phenylalanine or tryptophan, so this is likely a read error. The DNA is left out, because the CDR3 cannot be placed on it with certainty; the CDR3 is given as TCRdb lists it. J is TRBJ1-2 and V is TRBV19. Germline CDR1 LNHDA, CDR2 SQIVND (reference sequence). The CDR3 is 12 amino acids long, termini counted. The CDR3 here is CASGPRGGLTVI.

A word on this clone: Other DNA sequences in the sample encode the same CDR3. The CDR3 nucleotides are TGCGCCAGCAGCTTGGGGAGTGAAGCTTTCTTT. It translates to CASSLGSEAFF. This chain connects TRBV5-1 to TRBJ1-1; no reliable D call. With 0 bases removed from V and 7 bases from J, the gap between germline ends came to 4 bases. There are 11 residues in the CDR3. Looked up from germline, CDR1 is SGHRS and CDR2 is YFSETQ.

This clone was counted only a few times. The chain is built from TRBV29-1 and TRBJ1-2, with 7 bases fitting TRBD1. Trimming at V came to 0 bases and at J to 4 bases, leaving 8 bases not matched to a gene. This CDR3 region has 15 residues. In germline, CDR1 is SQVTM, CDR2 ANQGSEA. The CDR3 loop is CSVEEATGVRYGYTF. CDR3 sequence (DNA): TGCAGCGTTGAAGAGGCTACAGGGGTTCGCTATGGCTACACCTTC.

The chain uses TRBV9 and TRBJ2-3; 8 nucleotides match TRBD2. The germline V gene encodes CDR1 SGDLS and CDR2 YYNGEE. This CDR3 spans 17 amino acids. V shed 0 bases, J shed 0 bases, and the junction held 6 bases outside the gene matches. The CDR3, as DNA: TGTGCCAGCAGCGTAGGAATAGCGGGGTCAAGCACAGATACGCAGTATTTT. Translated, it gives CASSVGIAGSSTDTQYF. Full variable domain (remainder filled in from reference TRBV9 and TRBJ2-3): DSGVTQTPKHLITATGQRVTLRCSPRSGDLSVYWYQQSLDQGLQFLIQYYNGEERAKGNILERFSAQQFPDLHSELNLSSLELGDSALYFCASSVGIAGSSTDTQYFGPGTRLTVL.